One sample yielded the 8 T cell receptor beta chains listed below, sequenced in a study of regulatory T cells in long-lasting Graves disease (dated by TCRdb to about 2021). In the paper's terms, the time point label means: newly diagnosed GD, antithyroid drugs for less than 3 months. For both TCR sequencing and RNA sequencing, RNA was extracted from PBMCs using TRIzol. Receptor amplification or capture employed multiplex PCR. Sequencing was performed on an Illumina HiSeq 4000. TCR beta libraries were built with iRepertoire HTBI primers and Arm-PCR amplification of CDR3 regions. TCRdb cleaned the public reads at Q25 with fastp, built clones with MiXCR and kept in-frame beta chains. A single entry per CDR3 protein holds the most common genes and DNA from its merged rows. The sample table shows about 620,000 distinct CDR3 sequences, and 15% to 20% are seen once. The ten largest clones add up to roughly 18% of the sample.

These records were also assigned to another study, of T cells in Graves' hyperthyroidism and ophthalmopathy.

The input for sequencing was peripheral blood mononuclear cells (PBMCs), taken at new diagnosis, from a patient treated with antithyroid drugs. All receptors derive from a woman aged 30 to 39 with Graves disease. Donor details come from another sample of the same person, matched by shared clones.

In this sample, this clonotype turned up many times. CDR3 in amino acids: CSARLAGVDNEQFF. The DNA of the CDR3 is TGCAGTGCCCGACTAGCGGGAGTTGACAATGAGCAGTTCTTC. The rearrangement joins TRBV20-1 to TRBJ2-1; 12 bases match TRBD2. V was pared by 6 bases and J by 5 bases, with 5 bases of the junction left unmatched. The V gene's germline CDR1 is DFQATT and CDR2 SNEGSKA (reference sequence). The CDR3 contains 14 residues.

This clonotype was found many times. The chain couples TRBV20-1 to TRBJ1-1; D gene ambiguous. Trimming shortened V by 2 bases and J by 4 bases, and 14 bases separated the two germline ends. The CDR3 has 14 residues. Looked up from germline, CDR1 is DFQATT and CDR2 is SNEGSKA (reference sequence). The CDR3 DNA sequence: TGCAGTGCTAGACGCGGTACAACGGGCACTGAAGCTTTCTTT. Translation gives CSARRGTTGTEAFF.

The chain joins TRBV24-1 to TRBJ2-6; D is perhaps TRBD1 (5 bases). CDR1 is KGHDR and CDR2 is SFDVKD in the germline V gene. The CDR3 loop spans 17 amino acids. V was pared by 9 bases and J by 0 bases, with 17 bases between. CDR3 region: CATLPRQPPSGANVLTF. For the CDR3, the DNA is TGTGCCACCCTACCTAGACAGCCCCCCTCTGGGGCCAACGTCCTGACTTTC.

This clonotype was observed many times. The chain uses TRBV7-9 and TRBJ2-7, with 8 bases aligning to TRBD1. The CDR3 sequence is 14 residues long. J was trimmed by 3 bases and V by 5 bases; bases with no gene match: 6. Germline CDR1 is SEHNR and CDR2 is FQNEAQ (reference sequence). The CDR3, as DNA: TGTGCCAGCAGCCACCGGGACAGGAACTACGAGCAGTACTTC. This translates into CASSHRDRNYEQYF.

CDR3 sequence (DNA): TGCAGTGCTAGACCCGATACTGCCACTGAAGCTTTCTTT. Amino acids: CSARPDTATEAFF. The rearrangement joins TRBV20-1 to TRBJ1-1; the D is unclear. The CDR3 runs to 13 residues. Germline lookup yields CDR1 DFQATT and CDR2 SNEGSKA (reference sequence). With 2 bases removed from V and 4 bases from J, the gap between germline ends came to 11 bases.

This clonotype has only a few counts. V is TRBV6-1 and J is TRBJ1-3, with TRBD1 matching over 10 bases. CDR1 MNHNS and CDR2 SASEGT come from the germline V gene. The CDR3 has 15 amino acids. V dropped 6 bases and J dropped 2; count of bases not matched to a gene: 4. The CDR3 region has the DNA TGTGCCAGCAGACGGGACAGGGGTGCTGGAAACACCATATATTTT. Its translation: CASRRDRGAGNTIYF.

At least ten counts were recorded for this clonotype. The J gene is TRBJ2-7, the V gene TRBV29-1; TRBD2 matches at 9 bases. The germline V gene encodes CDR1 SQVTM and CDR2 ANQGSEA. Trimming removed 7 bases from V and 3 bases from J; junction bases left unmatched: 13. The CDR3 has 15 amino acids. CDR3 sequence (DNA): TGCAGCGAACCTGCGGGGGCTAGCGGGATCTACGAGCAGTACTTC. This gives the protein CSEPAGASGIYEQYF.

In the case of this clonotype: Just one base apart from a much larger clone, this may be a read error. The J gene is TRBJ2-1, the V gene TRBV11-3; 9 positions match TRBD2. Per germline, CDR1 SGHNT and CDR2 YENEEA. The CDR3 loop spans 14 amino acids. With V trimmed by 5 bases and J by 5 bases, 4 bases remained unmatched. The CDR3 region is CASSRTSANNEQFF. The DNA of the CDR3 is TGTGCCAGCAGCCGGACTAGCGCCAACAATGAGCAGTTCTTC. Drawing the rest from reference TRBV11-3 and TRBJ2-1, the complete variable domain is EAGVVQSPRYKIIEKKQPVAFWCNPISGHNTLYWYLQNLGQGPELLIRYENEEAVDDSQLPKDRFSAERLKGVDSTLKIQPAELGDSAVYLCASSRTSANNEQFFGPGTRLTVL.